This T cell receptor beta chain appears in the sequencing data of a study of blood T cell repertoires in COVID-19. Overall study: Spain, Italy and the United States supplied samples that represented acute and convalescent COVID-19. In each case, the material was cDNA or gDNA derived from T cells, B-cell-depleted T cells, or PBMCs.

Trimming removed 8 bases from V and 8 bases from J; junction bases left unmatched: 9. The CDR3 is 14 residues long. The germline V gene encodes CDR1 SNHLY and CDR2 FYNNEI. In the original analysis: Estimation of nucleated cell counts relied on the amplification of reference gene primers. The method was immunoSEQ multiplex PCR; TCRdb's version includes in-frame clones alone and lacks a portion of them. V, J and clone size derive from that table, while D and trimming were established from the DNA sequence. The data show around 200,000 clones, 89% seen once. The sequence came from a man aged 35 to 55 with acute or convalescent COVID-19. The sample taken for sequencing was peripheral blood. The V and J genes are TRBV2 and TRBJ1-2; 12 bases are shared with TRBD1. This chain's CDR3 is CASYLGTGGKGYTF. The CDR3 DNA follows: TGTGCCAGCTACCTTGGGACAGGGGGCAAGGGCTACACCTTC.